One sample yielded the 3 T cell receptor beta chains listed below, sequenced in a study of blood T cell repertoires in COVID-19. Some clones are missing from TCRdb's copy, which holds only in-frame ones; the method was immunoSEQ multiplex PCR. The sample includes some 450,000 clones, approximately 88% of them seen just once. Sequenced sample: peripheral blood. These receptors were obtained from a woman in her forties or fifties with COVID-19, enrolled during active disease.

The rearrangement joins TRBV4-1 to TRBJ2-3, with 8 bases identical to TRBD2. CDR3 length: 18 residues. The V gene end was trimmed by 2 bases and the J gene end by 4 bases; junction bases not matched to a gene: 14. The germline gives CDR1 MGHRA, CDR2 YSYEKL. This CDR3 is CASSQSKSGGPGSDTQYF. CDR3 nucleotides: TGCGCCAGCAGCCAAAGTAAAAGCGGGGGCCCGGGGTCAGATACGCAGTATTTT.

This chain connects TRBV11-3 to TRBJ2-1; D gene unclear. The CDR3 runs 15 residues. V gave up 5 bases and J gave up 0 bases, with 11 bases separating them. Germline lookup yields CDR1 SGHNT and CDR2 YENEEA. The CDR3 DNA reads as TGTGCCAGCAGCCCCAGGTCGAGCTCCTACAATGAGCAGTTCTTC. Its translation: CASSPRSSSYNEQFF.

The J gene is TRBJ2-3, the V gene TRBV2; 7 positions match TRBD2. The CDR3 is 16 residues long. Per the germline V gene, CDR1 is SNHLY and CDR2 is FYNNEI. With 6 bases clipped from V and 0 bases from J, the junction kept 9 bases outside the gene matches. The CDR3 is CASSPAAGISTDTQYF. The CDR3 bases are TGTGCCAGCAGCCCCGCAGCGGGGATTAGCACAGATACGCAGTATTTT.